A selection of T cell receptor beta chains follows, all from one sample in a study of blood T cells in healthy people across ages. TCRdb ran MiXCR on the 5' RACE reads and lists one entry per CDR3 protein. Of about 1,600,000 distinct CDR3 sequences listed, about 40% are singletons. Sequences were obtained from blood. The receptors originated from a woman aged 18-29 years in good health. The CDR3 runs from the conserved cysteine through the conserved F or W. D genes are given only for firm matches. Only part of the rows carry a size: once, few, many, or a class if the clone is expanded.

j_gene: TRBJ2-1
v_gene: TRBV12-3/TRBV12-4
abundance: few
d_gene: TRBD1
CDR3nt: TGTGCCAGCAGTTTAGGAGGGGGCGGTAGGTATGAGCAGTTCTTC
CDR3aa: CASSLGGGGRYEQFF

j_gene: TRBJ1-1
v_gene: TRBV29-1
abundance: few
d_gene: -
CDR3nt: TGCAGCGTTGCGCAGGTGGGGATGAACACTGAAGCTTTCTTT
CDR3aa: CSVAQVGMNTEAFF

j_gene: TRBJ1-1
v_gene: TRBV6-5
abundance: few
d_gene: -
CDR3nt: TGTGCCAGCAGTTTTAAACAGGGCCTTGAAGCTTTCTTT
CDR3aa: CASSFKQGLEAFF

j_gene: TRBJ1-2
v_gene: TRBV10-3
abundance: -
d_gene: TRBD1
CDR3nt: TGTGCCATCAGTGAAGGGGGCGCCAGCTATGGCTACACCTTC
CDR3aa: CAISEGGASYGYTF

j_gene: TRBJ2-5
v_gene: TRBV20-1
abundance: -
d_gene: TRBD2
CDR3nt: TGCAGTGCCCCGGCTGGTAGCGGGGGACAAGAGACCCAGTACTTC
CDR3aa: CSAPAGSGGQETQYF

j_gene: TRBJ2-5
v_gene: TRBV12-3/TRBV12-4
abundance: few
d_gene: -
CDR3nt: TGTGCCACCTCGACACGCCAAGAGACCCAGTACTTC
CDR3aa: CATSTRQETQYF

j_gene: TRBJ2-1
v_gene: TRBV6-5
abundance: -
d_gene: TRBD2
CDR3nt: TGTGCCGGCAGTTACGGGAGGGCCTACAATGAGCAGTTCTTC
CDR3aa: CAGSYGRAYNEQFF

j_gene: TRBJ2-4
v_gene: TRBV2
abundance: -
d_gene: TRBD1
CDR3nt: TGTGCCTGCAGTGAGAAGGGTACAGGGGAGCAGTACTTC
CDR3aa: CACSEKGTGEQYF

j_gene: TRBJ2-7
v_gene: TRBV5-5
abundance: few
d_gene: -
CDR3nt: TGTGCCAGCAGCTCCGGACAGAAAAACGAGCAGTACTTC
CDR3aa: CASSSGQKNEQYF

j_gene: TRBJ1-1
v_gene: TRBV20-1
abundance: -
d_gene: TRBD1
CDR3nt: TGCAGTTCTAGAGATTGGGGTCGACAGGGGTTCCCAATGAACACTGAAGCTTTCTTT
CDR3aa: CSSRDWGRQGFPMNTEAFF

j_gene: TRBJ1-1
v_gene: TRBV28
abundance: -
d_gene: -
CDR3nt: TGTGCCAGCAGTATGGGGTTCCCTGAAGCTTTCTTT
CDR3aa: CASSMGFPEAFF

j_gene: TRBJ2-3
v_gene: TRBV30
abundance: -
d_gene: TRBD2
CDR3nt: TGTGCCTGGATCGGGGGGGGGACAGATACGCAGTATTTT
CDR3aa: CAWIGGGTDTQYF

j_gene: TRBJ2-7
v_gene: TRBV27
abundance: -
d_gene: -
CDR3nt: TGTGCCAGCAGTGTGACGTGGGGAGACGAGCAGTACTTC
CDR3aa: CASSVTWGDEQYF

j_gene: TRBJ2-1
v_gene: TRBV6-1
abundance: few
d_gene: -
CDR3nt: TGTGCCAGCAGTCCCACAGGGCCACCTTCCTACAATGAGCAGTTCTTC
CDR3aa: CASSPTGPPSYNEQFF

j_gene: TRBJ2-1
v_gene: TRBV30
abundance: -
d_gene: TRBD2
CDR3nt: TGTGCCTGGGGCCTGGGCGGGGGGTCCTACAATGAGCAGTTCTTC
CDR3aa: CAWGLGGGSYNEQFF

j_gene: TRBJ2-2
v_gene: TRBV5-1
abundance: once
d_gene: -
CDR3nt: TGCGCCAGCAGCATGGCGAACACCGGGGAGCTGTTTTTT
CDR3aa: CASSMANTGELFF

j_gene: TRBJ2-1
v_gene: TRBV10-3
abundance: -
d_gene: -
CDR3nt: TGTGCCATCAGTGGGGTCCCGCCTCCGATGGCAGGGTCCTACAATGAGCAGTTCTTC
CDR3aa: CAISGVPPPMAGSYNEQFF

j_gene: TRBJ1-5
v_gene: TRBV6-5
abundance: many
d_gene: -
CDR3nt: TGTGCCAGCAGGGACGGGCACAATCAGCCCCAGCATTTT
CDR3aa: CASRDGHNQPQHF

j_gene: TRBJ2-5
v_gene: TRBV6-1
abundance: -
d_gene: TRBD2
CDR3nt: TGTGCCAGCAGTAAGACGGGGACTAGCGGGAGGGTTGAGCAGTACTTC
CDR3aa: CASSKTGTSGRVEQYF

j_gene: TRBJ2-1
v_gene: TRBV5-1
abundance: -
d_gene: TRBD2
CDR3nt: TGCGCCAGCAGTAAGACTAGCGGGGCCTTCAATGAGCAGTTCTTC
CDR3aa: CASSKTSGAFNEQFF

j_gene: TRBJ1-1
v_gene: TRBV29-1
abundance: many
d_gene: -
CDR3nt: TGCAGCGTCGGAGGCGGGGATCGGGACACTGAAGCTTTCTTT
CDR3aa: CSVGGGDRDTEAFF

j_gene: TRBJ2-1
v_gene: TRBV6-2/TRBV6-3
abundance: few
d_gene: -
CDR3nt: TGTGCCAGCAGACTGACAGGTATTAATGAGCAGTTCTTC
CDR3aa: CASRLTGINEQFF

j_gene: TRBJ2-1
v_gene: TRBV20-1
abundance: few
d_gene: -
CDR3nt: TGCAGTGCTAGTGCGCTAGCGAGTATTATCTCCTACAATGAGCAGTTCTTC
CDR3aa: CSASALASIISYNEQFF

j_gene: TRBJ1-2
v_gene: TRBV18
abundance: -
d_gene: -
CDR3nt: TGTGCCAGCTCATCAAGGACAGAATCCCCCTATGGCTACACCTTC
CDR3aa: CASSSRTESPYGYTF

j_gene: TRBJ2-2
v_gene: TRBV27
abundance: few
d_gene: TRBD2
CDR3nt: TGTGCCAGCAGTTTAATGATCGGGCTAGCGGGAGGAACCACCGGGGAGCTGTTTTTT
CDR3aa: CASSLMIGLAGGTTGELFF

j_gene: TRBJ1-2
v_gene: TRBV20-1
abundance: -
d_gene: -
CDR3nt: TGCAGTGCTGGGGGCATTGGGGGGTTTGGCTACACCTTC
CDR3aa: CSAGGIGGFGYTF

j_gene: TRBJ1-2
v_gene: TRBV20-1
abundance: -
d_gene: -
CDR3nt: TGCAGTGCTCCCCGGGACGGGGACTATGGCTACACCTTC
CDR3aa: CSAPRDGDYGYTF

j_gene: TRBJ1-2
v_gene: TRBV6-2/TRBV6-3
abundance: -
d_gene: -
CDR3nt: TGTGCCAGCAGTAGCGCCGACTTGACGGGGTACTATGGCTACACCTTC
CDR3aa: CASSSADLTGYYGYTF

j_gene: TRBJ2-7
v_gene: TRBV7-2
abundance: few
d_gene: TRBD2
CDR3nt: TGTGCCAGCAGCCGAGAAGTCGGACTAGCGGGGCCGAGCTCCTACGAGCAGTACTTC
CDR3aa: CASSREVGLAGPSSYEQYF

j_gene: TRBJ2-7
v_gene: TRBV20-1
abundance: few
d_gene: -
CDR3nt: TGCAGTGCCCCACGCCCAAGGGGGACCCCCTACGAGCAGTACTTC
CDR3aa: CSAPRPRGTPYEQYF

j_gene: TRBJ2-3
v_gene: TRBV5-6
abundance: -
d_gene: TRBD2
CDR3nt: TGTGCCAGCAGCTTGGGCCTAGCGGAGGCAGATACGCAGTATTTT
CDR3aa: CASSLGLAEADTQYF

j_gene: TRBJ2-2
v_gene: TRBV3-1
abundance: few
d_gene: -
CDR3nt: TGTGCCAGCAGCCAAGACTACCGGGAGCTGTTTTTT
CDR3aa: CASSQDYRELFF

j_gene: TRBJ2-7
v_gene: TRBV4-1
abundance: -
d_gene: -
CDR3nt: TGCGCCAGCAGCCACCCTGGGACCTCCTACGAGCAGTACTTC
CDR3aa: CASSHPGTSYEQYF